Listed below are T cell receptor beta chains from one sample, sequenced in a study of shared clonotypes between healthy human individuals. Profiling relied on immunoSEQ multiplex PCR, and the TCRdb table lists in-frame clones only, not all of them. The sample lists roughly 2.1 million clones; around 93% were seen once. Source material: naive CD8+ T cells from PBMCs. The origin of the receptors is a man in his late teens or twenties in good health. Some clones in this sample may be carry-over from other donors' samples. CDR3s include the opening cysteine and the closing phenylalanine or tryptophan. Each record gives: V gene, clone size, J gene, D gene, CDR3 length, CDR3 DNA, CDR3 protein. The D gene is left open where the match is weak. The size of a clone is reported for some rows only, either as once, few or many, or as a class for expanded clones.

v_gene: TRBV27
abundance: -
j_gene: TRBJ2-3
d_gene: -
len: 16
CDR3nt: TGTGCCAGCAGTGGCTTGATTGTGTCAGGCACAGATACGCAGTATTTT
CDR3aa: CASSGLIVSGTDTQYF

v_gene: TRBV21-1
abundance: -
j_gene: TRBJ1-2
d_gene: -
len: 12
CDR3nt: TGTGCCAGCAGCACGAGAACGGATGGCTACACCTTC
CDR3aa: CASSTRTDGYTF

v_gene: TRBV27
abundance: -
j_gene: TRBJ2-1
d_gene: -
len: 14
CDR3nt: TGTGCCAGCAGCTCCCGCGTCCCCATCGATGAGCAGTTCTTC
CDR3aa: CASSSRVPIDEQFF

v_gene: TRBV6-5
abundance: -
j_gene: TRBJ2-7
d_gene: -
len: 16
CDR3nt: TGTGCCAGCAGTTACTCGGGTACCCAAGGGTCCTACGAGCAGTACTTC
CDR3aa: CASSYSGTQGSYEQYF

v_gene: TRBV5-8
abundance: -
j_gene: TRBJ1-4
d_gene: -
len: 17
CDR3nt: TGTGCCAGCAGCTTGGTGGCGGGGTATCTGGTTGTTGAAAAACTGTTTTTT
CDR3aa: CASSLVAGYLVVEKLFF

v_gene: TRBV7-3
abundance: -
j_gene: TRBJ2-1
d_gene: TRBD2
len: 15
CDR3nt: TGTGCCAGCAGCGACCGCGGGAGGGCCGACAATGAGCAGTTCTTC
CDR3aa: CASSDRGRADNEQFF

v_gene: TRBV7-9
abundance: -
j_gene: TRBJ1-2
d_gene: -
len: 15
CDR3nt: TGTGCCAGCAGCTTAGTTCCACTGGGGAGCTATGGCTACACCTTC
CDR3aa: CASSLVPLGSYGYTF

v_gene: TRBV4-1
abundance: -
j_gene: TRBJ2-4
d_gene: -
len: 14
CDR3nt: TGCGCCAGCAGCCAACCCCTAGCCAAAAACATTCAGTACTTC
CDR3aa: CASSQPLAKNIQYF

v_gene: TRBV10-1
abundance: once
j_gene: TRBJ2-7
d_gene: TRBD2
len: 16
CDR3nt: TGCGCCAGCAGCCCCGGGACTAGCGGGCGGCCCCACGAGCAGTACTTC
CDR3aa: CASSPGTSGRPHEQYF

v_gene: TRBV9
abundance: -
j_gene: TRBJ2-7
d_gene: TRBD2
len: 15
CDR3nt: TGTGCCAGCAGTGACGGGACTAGCGACTCCTACGAGCAGTACTTC
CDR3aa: CASSDGTSDSYEQYF

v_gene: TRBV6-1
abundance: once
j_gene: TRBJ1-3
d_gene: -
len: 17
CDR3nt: TGTGCCAGCAGTGAAGCGCTGTCGCACCTCTCTGGAAACACCATATATTTT
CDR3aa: CASSEALSHLSGNTIYF

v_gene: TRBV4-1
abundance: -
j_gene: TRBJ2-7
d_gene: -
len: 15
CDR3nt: TGCGCCAGCAGCCAGGGCCGAGAACTCCTCTACGAGCAGTACTTC
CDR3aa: CASSQGRELLYEQYF

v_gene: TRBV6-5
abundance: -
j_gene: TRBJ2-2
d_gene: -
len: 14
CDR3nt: TGTGCCAGCAGTTACTCTAGCGAGCACAGGGAGCTGTTTTTT
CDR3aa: CASSYSSEHRELFF

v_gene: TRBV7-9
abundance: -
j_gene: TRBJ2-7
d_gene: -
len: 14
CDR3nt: TGTGCCAGCAGCCCGACGACCACTTCCTACGAGCAGTACTTC
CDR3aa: CASSPTTTSYEQYF

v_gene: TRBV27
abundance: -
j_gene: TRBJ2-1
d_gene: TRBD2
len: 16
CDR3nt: TGTGCCAGCAGTCCTATAGCGGGAGGTTCCTACAATGAGCAGTTCTTC
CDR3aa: CASSPIAGGSYNEQFF

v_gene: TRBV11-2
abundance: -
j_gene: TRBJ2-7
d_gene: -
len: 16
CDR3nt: TGTGCCAGCAGCTTACCAGACATCGGGAACCTCTACGAGCAGTACTTC
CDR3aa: CASSLPDIGNLYEQYF

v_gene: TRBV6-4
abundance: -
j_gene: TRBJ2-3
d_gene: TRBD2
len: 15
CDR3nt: TGTGCCAGCAGCCCCGGGGGGGTTGCCGCAGATACGCAGTATTTT
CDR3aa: CASSPGGVAADTQYF

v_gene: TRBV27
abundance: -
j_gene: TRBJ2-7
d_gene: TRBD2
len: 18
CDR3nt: TGTGCCAGCAGTTTAATCCCCTTTGGCGGGAGTGCCTCCTACGAGCAGTACTTC
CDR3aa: CASSLIPFGGSASYEQYF

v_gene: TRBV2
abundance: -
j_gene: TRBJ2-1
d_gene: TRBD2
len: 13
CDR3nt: TGTGCCAGCAGTCGACTAGCAGACAATGAGCAGTTCTTC
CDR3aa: CASSRLADNEQFF

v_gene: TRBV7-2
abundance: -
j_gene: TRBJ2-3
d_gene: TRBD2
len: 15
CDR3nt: TGTGCCAGCAGCTTAGTCCTAGCGGGAGGAGATACGCAGTATTTT
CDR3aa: CASSLVLAGGDTQYF

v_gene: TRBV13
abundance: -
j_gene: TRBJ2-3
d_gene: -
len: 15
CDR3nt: TGTGCCAGCAGCTCAAAACAGGTTACCACAGATACGCAGTATTTT
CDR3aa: CASSSKQVTTDTQYF

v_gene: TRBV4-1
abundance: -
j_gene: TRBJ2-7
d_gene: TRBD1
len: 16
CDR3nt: TGCGCCAGCAGCCAAGGGGGACAGGGGGGAACCTACGAGCAGTACTTC
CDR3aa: CASSQGGQGGTYEQYF

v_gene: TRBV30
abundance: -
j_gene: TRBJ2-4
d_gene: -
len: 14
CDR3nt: TGTGCCTCAACCGACAACCTAGCCAAAAACATTCAGTACTTC
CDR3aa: CASTDNLAKNIQYF

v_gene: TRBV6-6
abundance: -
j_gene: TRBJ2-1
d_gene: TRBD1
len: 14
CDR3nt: TGTGCCAGCAGCCCAGGACAGGGGAAGTATGAGCAGTTCTTC
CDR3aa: CASSPGQGKYEQFF

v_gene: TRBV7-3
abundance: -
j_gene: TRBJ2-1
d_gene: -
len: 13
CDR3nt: TGTGCCAGCAGCTTAGACGGGCTCAATGAGCAGTTCTTC
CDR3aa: CASSLDGLNEQFF

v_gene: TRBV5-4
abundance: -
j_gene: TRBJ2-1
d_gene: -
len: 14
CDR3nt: TGTGCCAGCAGCCAAGGGGAGCCCAACAATGAGCAGTTCTTC
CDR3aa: CASSQGEPNNEQFF

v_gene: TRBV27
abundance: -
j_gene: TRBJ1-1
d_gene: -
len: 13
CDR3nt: TGTGCCAGCAGTTTATATAGGTCTTCGAGAGCTTTCTTT
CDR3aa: CASSLYRSSRAFF

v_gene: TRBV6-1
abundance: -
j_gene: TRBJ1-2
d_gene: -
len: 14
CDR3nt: TGTGCCAGCTCGGACAAAACGGCAAACTATGGCTACACCTTC
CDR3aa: CASSDKTANYGYTF

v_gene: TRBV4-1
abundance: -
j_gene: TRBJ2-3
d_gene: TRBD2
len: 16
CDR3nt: TGCGCCAGCAGGGCTAGCGGGGTGGCTAGCACAGATACGCAGTATTTT
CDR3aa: CASRASGVASTDTQYF

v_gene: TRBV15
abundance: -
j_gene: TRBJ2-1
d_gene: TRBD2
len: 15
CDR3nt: TGTGCCACCAGCCATATAGCGGGAGTAAGCAATGAGCAGTTCTTC
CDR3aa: CATSHIAGVSNEQFF

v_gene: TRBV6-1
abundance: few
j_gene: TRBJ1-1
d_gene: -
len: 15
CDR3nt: TGTGCCAGCAGTGCAGGGTCGGGTACCAACACTGAAGCTTTCTTT
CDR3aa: CASSAGSGTNTEAFF

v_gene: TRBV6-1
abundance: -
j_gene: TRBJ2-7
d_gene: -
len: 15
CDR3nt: TGTGCCAGCAGTGAGGGGATCCCTCCAACCTACGAGCAGTACTTC
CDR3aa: CASSEGIPPTYEQYF

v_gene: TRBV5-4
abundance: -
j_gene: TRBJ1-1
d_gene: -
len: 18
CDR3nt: TGTGCCAGCAGCCCGGGACCTCCTTCTACTTTAATGAACACTGAAGCTTTCTTT
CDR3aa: CASSPGPPSTLMNTEAFF

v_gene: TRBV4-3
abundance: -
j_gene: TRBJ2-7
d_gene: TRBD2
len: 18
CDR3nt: TGCGCCAGCAGCCAAGAATTACCTTGGCGGGAGGGCCTCTACGAGCAGTACTTC
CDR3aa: CASSQELPWREGLYEQYF

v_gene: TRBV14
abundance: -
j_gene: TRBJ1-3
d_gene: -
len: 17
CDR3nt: TGTGCCAGCAGCCAAGGGTATTTAGGTATCTCTGGAAACACCATATATTTT
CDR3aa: CASSQGYLGISGNTIYF